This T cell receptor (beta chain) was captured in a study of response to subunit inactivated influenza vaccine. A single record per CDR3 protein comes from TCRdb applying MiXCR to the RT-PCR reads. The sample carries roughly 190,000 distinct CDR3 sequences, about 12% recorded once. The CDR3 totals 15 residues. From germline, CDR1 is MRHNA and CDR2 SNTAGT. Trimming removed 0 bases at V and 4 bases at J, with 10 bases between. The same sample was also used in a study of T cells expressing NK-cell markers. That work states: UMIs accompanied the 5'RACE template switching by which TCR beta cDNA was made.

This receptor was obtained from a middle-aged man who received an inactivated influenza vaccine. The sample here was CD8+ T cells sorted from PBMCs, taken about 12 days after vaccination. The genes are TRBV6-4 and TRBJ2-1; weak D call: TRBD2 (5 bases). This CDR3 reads CASSDSLSGYNEQFF. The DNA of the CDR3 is TGTGCCAGCAGTGACTCCTTGTCGGGGTACAATGAGCAGTTCTTC.